Presented here are 11 T cell receptor beta chains from one specimen sequenced in a study of robustness of blood B and T cell sequencing. mRNA, not genomic DNA, served as the source for TCR beta repertoires. cDNA was made with a 5' template-switch oligo adding a universal priming site. The template-switch oligo carried a 12-nucleotide random UMI tagging each cDNA molecule. Using its own MiXCR run on the PCR reads, TCRdb lists one record per CDR3 protein. The table lists 1,500 to 2,000 distinct CDR3 sequences, around 49% of them singletons. The material sequenced was peripheral blood. These receptor sequences come from a human donor in good health.

The rearrangement joins TRBV10-1 to TRBJ2-3, with 7 bases matching TRBD1. CDR3 length: 14 amino acids. V was pared by 6 bases and J by 0 bases, with 3 bases of the junction left unmatched. CDR1 is WNHNN, CDR2 SYGVQD, per germline (reference sequence). This chain's CDR3 is CASSRDSSTDTQYF. The CDR3 coding sequence is TGCGCCAGCAGCCGGGACAGTAGCACAGATACGCAGTATTTT.

The V gene is TRBV6-2 or TRBV6-3, the J gene TRBJ2-7; D tentatively reads TRBD1 or TRBD2 (5 bases each). Germline CDR1 is MNHEY and CDR2 is SVGEGT. Trimming removed 5 bases from V and 1 base from J, with 12 bases in between. The CDR3 length is 14 residues. The CDR3, as DNA: TGTGCCAGCAGTGAACCGGGACCGTCCTACGAGCAGTACTTC. It codes for CASSEPGPSYEQYF.

V gene TRBV3-1 combines with J gene TRBJ2-7; 9 bases map to TRBD1. CDR1 and CDR2 (germline): LGHDT, YNNKEL (reference sequence). The CDR3 runs to 15 residues. V trimming: 1 base; J trimming: 3 bases; junction bases outside the gene matches: 4. CDR3 nucleotide sequence: TGTGCCAGCAGCCAAGGGCCGGGACAGGGCTACGAGCAGTACTTC. This codes for CASSQGPGQGYEQYF.

This clonotype has more than one count but fewer than ten. The chain carries TRBV19 and TRBJ2-7, with D possibly called TRBD1 or TRBD2 (5 bases each). Germline lookup yields CDR1 LNHDA and CDR2 SQIVND (reference sequence). The ends were cut back, 3 bases at V and 5 bases at J, with 14 bases in the middle. The CDR3 totals 14 residues. CDR3 amino acids: CASSMGVRGHEQYF. Written as DNA, the CDR3 is TGTGCCAGTAGTATGGGGGTCAGAGGACACGAGCAGTACTTC.

The chain recombines TRBV20-1 with TRBJ2-1, with unresolved D. In germline, CDR1 is DFQATT, CDR2 SNEGSKA (reference sequence). The CDR3 consists of 14 residues. V was shortened by 6 bases and J by 5 bases, with 17 bases between the two germline ends. CDR3 bases: TGCAGTGCCCAAGACACGGGCTTACACAATGAGCAGTTCTTC. It specifies CSAQDTGLHNEQFF.

This clonotype has a handful of counts. Relative to the germline gene, one junction end is altered; a read error may explain this. This chain links TRBV6-5 with TRBJ2-2; D remains unclear. There are 12 residues in the CDR3. Germline loops: CDR1 MNHEY, CDR2 SVGAGI. CDR3 sequence: CASRQNTGELFF. DNA of the CDR3: TGTGCCAGCAGGCAGAACACTGGGGAGCTGTTTTTT.

The rearrangement joins TRBV6-6 to TRBJ1-1, with unresolved D. Germline values: CDR1 MNHNY, CDR2 SVGAGI (reference sequence). This CDR3 region has 11 residues. Trimming took off 5 bases at V and 8 bases at J, with 9 bases between the two ends. The CDR3: CASSQSIEAFF. CDR3 bases: TGTGCCAGCAGTCAAAGTATCGAAGCTTTCTTT.

The chain carries TRBV27 and TRBJ1-4; TRBD1 aligns across 7 bases. The CDR3 is 16 amino acids. Germline V gene sequence: CDR1 MNHEY, CDR2 SMNVEV (reference sequence). After removal of 6 bases from V and 5 bases from J, the junction contained 12 bases not matched to a gene. CDR3 in amino acids: CASRRDSLNKNEKLFF. The CDR3 DNA follows: TGTGCCAGCAGACGGGACAGCCTTAACAAAAATGAAAAACTGTTTTTT.

This clonotype has only a few counts. The chain links TRBV20-1 to TRBJ1-1; D call uncertain. Germline V CDR1 and CDR2: DFQATT, SNEGSKA (reference sequence). The ends were cut back, 3 bases at V and 5 bases at J, with 13 bases in the middle. The CDR3 spans 13 residues. CDR3 loop: CSASPAGRTEAFF. The CDR3 coding sequence is TGCAGTGCTAGCCCCGCAGGAAGGACTGAAGCTTTCTTT.

J is TRBJ2-2 and V is TRBV5-1; no clear D gene. The CDR3 totals 15 residues. V was pared by 4 bases and J by 8 bases, with 18 bases between. Per the germline V gene, CDR1 is SGHRS and CDR2 is YFSETQ. DNA of the CDR3: TGCGCCAGCAGCCCCCCTGTCGGCCCAAGTGGGGAGCTGTTTTTT. This translates into CASSPPVGPSGELFF.

The chain couples TRBV18 to TRBJ1-1; TRBD1 is a possible D gene (5 bases). The CDR3 is 12 amino acids. CDR1 is KGHSH, CDR2 LQKENI, per germline. The V and J ends lost 5 bases and 7 bases respectively, with 11 bases between them. In DNA, the CDR3 is TGTGCCAGCTCATCGACGGGGGATGAAGCTTTCTTT. Amino acids: CASSSTGDEAFF.